Below are 26 T cell receptor beta chains sequenced from a single sample in a study of cytotoxic CD8 clonotypes in ibrutinib-treated CLL (dated by TCRdb to 2020 to 2022). Library generation was performed with the immunoSEQ multiplex PCR assay. Here the immuneACCESS table is served through TCRdb, limited to in-frame sequences with V and J called. Missing clones are a known gap in these copies; in checked studies unresolved V genes cover under half, and the rest lacks a known reason. The sample table holds approximately 300,000 clones, of which more than 65% were seen once. The ten largest clones take up about 6.3% of the sample. Material: PBMCs, obtained before ibrutinib treatment. The origin of the receptors is a human donor with chronic lymphocytic leukemia.

V gene TRBV7-8 combines with J gene TRBJ1-5; D not resolved. The CDR3 consists of 15 residues. Germline loops: CDR1 SGHVS, CDR2 FQNEAQ. V was shortened by 3 bases and J by 6 bases, with 15 bases between the two germline ends. In DNA form, the CDR3 reads TGTGCCAGCAGCTTTAATTCCCTTCGTATTCAGCCCCAGCATTTT. It is translated as CASSFNSLRIQPQHF. The full variable domain, with the rest looked up from reference TRBV7-8 and TRBJ1-5, is GAGVSQSPRYKVAKRGQDVALRCDPISGHVSLFWYQQALGQGPEFLTYFQNEAQLDKSGLPSDRFFAERPEGSVSTLKIQRTQQEDSAVYLCASSFNSLRIQPQHFGDGTRLSIL.

The chain has TRBV4-3 and TRBJ1-1; 10 nucleotides align to TRBD1. The CDR3 is 15 amino acids. Germline CDR1 LGHNA, CDR2 YSLEER. Unmatched junction bases numbered 6, after V lost 3 bases and J lost 5 bases. CDR3 amino acids: CASSHDRGPGTEAFF. The CDR3 coding sequence is TGCGCCAGCAGCCATGACAGGGGGCCAGGGACTGAAGCTTTCTTT.

This chain joins TRBV6-5 and TRBJ2-7, with 8 bases identical to TRBD1. This CDR3 comprises 13 residues. V trimming: 5 bases; J trimming: 6 bases; junction bases outside the gene matches: 6. CDR1 and CDR2 from the germline V gene are MNHEY and SVGAGI. The CDR3 sequence: CASSTQGASEQYF. The CDR3 nucleotides read TGTGCCAGCAGTACTCAGGGGGCCAGCGAGCAGTACTTC.

This clone was seen only a few times. The chain has TRBV7-9 and TRBJ1-1; D gene unclear. The germline V gene has CDR1 SEHNR and CDR2 FQNEAQ (reference sequence). The V and J ends lost 2 bases and 2 bases respectively, with 12 bases between them. The length of the CDR3 is 15 residues. The CDR3 DNA reads as TGTGCCAGCAGCTTAAATTCTCCAGCTAACACTGAAGCTTTCTTT. Translating gives CASSLNSPANTEAFF. The full variable domain, completed using reference TRBV7-9 and TRBJ1-1, is DTGVSQNPRHKITKRGQNVTFRCDPISEHNRLYWYRQTLGQGPEFLTYFQNEAQLEKSRLLSDRFSAERPKGSFSTLEIQRTEQGDSAMYLCASSLNSPANTEAFFGQGTRLTVV.

This rearrangement joins TRBV28 to TRBJ1-1; no definite D call. Germline CDR1 reads MDHEN; CDR2 reads SYDVKM. The CDR3 consists of 13 residues. Trimming shortened V by 4 bases and J by 1 base, and 7 bases separated the two germline ends. The CDR3 is CASSSDGNTEAFF. CDR3 nucleotide sequence: TGTGCCAGCAGTTCCGACGGGAACACTGAAGCTTTCTTT.

This rearrangement joins TRBV9 to TRBJ2-1; 10 bases agree with TRBD2. Trimming cost V 3 bases and J 2 bases; bases outside gene matches: 11. The germline V gene has CDR1 SGDLS and CDR2 YYNGEE. The CDR3 covers 18 residues. CDR3 nucleotide sequence: TGTGCCAGCAGCGCCCAGCGGGGGGGCTTTGGGGCCTACAATGAGCAGTTCTTC. This translates into CASSAQRGGFGAYNEQFF. The variable domain in full, with the rest retrieved from reference TRBV9 and TRBJ2-1, is DSGVTQTPKHLITATGQRVTLRCSPRSGDLSVYWYQQSLDQGLQFLIQYYNGEERAKGNILERFSAQQFPDLHSELNLSSLELGDSALYFCASSAQRGGFGAYNEQFFGPGTRLTVL.

The V call is TRBV11-2, the J call TRBJ2-5; tentatively, D is TRBD1 or TRBD2 (5 bases each). Deletions cut 4 bases from V and 7 bases from J, with 13 bases between. The V gene's germline CDR1 is SGHAT and CDR2 FQNNGV. The CDR3 is made up of 13 amino acids. This CDR3 reads CASSYPAGGTQYF. The CDR3 DNA reads TGTGCCAGCAGCTACCCGGCTGGGGGGACCCAGTACTTC.

CDR3 protein: CASSARGFSDTQYF. The DNA for the CDR3 is TGTGCCAGCAGTGCCAGGGGGTTCTCAGATACGCAGTATTTT. The chain links TRBV25-1 to TRBJ2-3; 7 bases fit TRBD1. Germline V CDR1 and CDR2: MGHDK, SYGVNS. V shed 4 bases, J shed 4 bases, and the junction held 5 bases outside the gene matches. This CDR3 has 14 residues.

Comment on this clone: Within the sample, other DNA sequences also encode this same CDR3. The CDR3 DNA reads as TGCGCCAGCAGCTTGGTTCCGGAGAACACTGAAGCTTTCTTT. Translating gives CASSLVPENTEAFF. V usage is TRBV5-1 and J usage is TRBJ1-1, with unresolved D. There are 14 residues in the CDR3. Germline CDR1 reads SGHRS; CDR2 reads YFSETQ. The V gene lost 0 bases and the J gene lost 1 base, with 7 bases spanning the gap. The full variable domain, in which reference TRBV5-1 and TRBJ1-1 provide the parts outside the CDR3, is KAGVTQTPRYLIKTRGQQVTLSCSPISGHRSVSWYQQTPGQGLQFLFEYFSETQRNKGNFPGRFSGRQFSNSRSEMNVSTLELGDSALYLCASSLVPENTEAFFGQGTRLTVV.

The V gene is TRBV5-6, the J gene TRBJ1-2, with D hard to call. CDR1 and CDR2 from the germline V gene are SGHDT and YYEEEE. The length of the CDR3 is 13 residues. Trimming cost V 0 bases and J 6 bases, with 9 bases left between them. In DNA, the CDR3 is TGTGCCAGCAGCTTGGGAGGGCTTCATGGCTACACCTTC. Its translation: CASSLGGLHGYTF.

This clone turned up a few times. The V call is TRBV6-1, the J call TRBJ1-5; D might be TRBD1 (5 bases). V dropped 2 bases and J dropped 16 bases, with 18 bases sitting between them. The germline CDR1 and CDR2 sequences are MNHNS and SASEGT. The CDR3 totals 13 residues. CDR3: CASSETLTGKGHF. The CDR3 nucleotides are TGTGCCAGCAGTGAAACCCTAACAGGCAAAGGCCATTTT.

This clone was recorded once. As DNA, the CDR3 is TGTGCCAGCAGCCCAGGGAGGATCGTAACAGATACGCAGTATTTT. Its protein is CASSPGRIVTDTQYF. The chain has TRBV5-4 and TRBJ2-3, with D possibly matching TRBD2 (6 bases). V gave up 4 bases and J gave up 3 bases, with 15 bases separating them. Germline V gene lookup returns CDR1 SGHNT and CDR2 YYREEE (reference sequence). This CDR3 has 15 amino acids. Together with reference TRBV5-4 and TRBJ2-3, the CDR3 gives the full variable domain: ETGVTQSPTHLIKTRGQQVTLRCSSQSGHNTVSWYQQALGQGPQFIFQYYREEENGRGNFPPRFSGLQFPNYSSELNVNALELDDSALYLCASSPGRIVTDTQYFGPGTRLTVL.

The chain links TRBV7-9 to TRBJ1-3; D remains ambiguous. CDR1 and CDR2 from the germline V gene are SEHNR and FQNEAQ (reference sequence). This CDR3 has 14 amino acids. Trimming pared 3 bases from V and 0 bases from J, leaving 6 bases between. The CDR3 protein is CASSFASSGNTIYF. The CDR3 DNA follows: TGTGCCAGCAGCTTCGCCAGCTCTGGAAACACCATATATTTT. Together with reference TRBV7-9 and TRBJ1-3, the CDR3 gives the full variable domain: DTGVSQNPRHKITKRGQNVTFRCDPISEHNRLYWYRQTLGQGPEFLTYFQNEAQLEKSRLLSDRFSAERPKGSFSTLEIQRTEQGDSAMYLCASSFASSGNTIYFGEGSWLTVV.

The V call is TRBV19, the J call TRBJ1-1; 7 bases line up with TRBD1. Trimming cost V 7 bases and J 1 base; bases outside gene matches: 6. The germline V gene encodes CDR1 LNHDA and CDR2 SQIVND (reference sequence). The CDR3 has 14 amino acids. The CDR3 DNA follows: TGTGCCAGTAAGGGGGCGGTTTCGAACACTGAAGCTTTCTTT. Its translation is CASKGAVSNTEAFF.

This clone was observed a few times. The chain employs TRBV19 and TRBJ1-5; D possibly corresponds to TRBD1 (5 bases). CDR3 size: 14 residues. Trimming cost V 8 bases and J 7 bases, with 18 bases left between them. Germline V gene lookup returns CDR1 LNHDA and CDR2 SQIVND (reference sequence). The CDR3 loop is CASVLRQGPQPQHF. CDR3 coding DNA: TGTGCCAGTGTCCTACGGCAGGGTCCCCAGCCCCAGCATTTT.

V is TRBV2 and J is TRBJ2-3; D is possibly TRBD1 or TRBD2 (5 bases each). Germline V CDR1 and CDR2: SNHLY, FYNNEI. The CDR3 sequence is 11 residues long. V was shortened by 4 bases and J by 11 bases, with 10 bases between the two germline ends. This CDR3 is CASSGGRMQYF. The CDR3 DNA reads as TGTGCCAGCAGTGGGGGACGGATGCAGTATTTT.

CDR3 region: CASSVGTGLTWNTEAFF. DNA of the CDR3: TGTGCCAGCAGCGTAGGTACGGGTCTTACATGGAACACTGAAGCTTTCTTT. The genes are TRBV9 and TRBJ1-1; D is undetermined. V was pared by 0 bases and J by 1 base, with 16 bases between. The CDR3 sequence is 17 residues long. The germline gives CDR1 SGDLS, CDR2 YYNGEE.

The chain couples TRBV7-6 to TRBJ2-7; 8 nucleotides align to TRBD1. Per the germline V gene, CDR1 is SGHVS and CDR2 is FNYEAQ. The V and J ends lost 4 bases and 7 bases, in that order; junction bases with no gene match: 12. The CDR3 consists of 15 residues. In DNA form, the CDR3 reads TGTGCCAGCAGCTCAGTCAGGGGGCGTTCGCGGGAGCAGTACTTC. The encoded protein is CASSSVRGRSREQYF. Together with reference TRBV7-6 and TRBJ2-7, the CDR3 gives the full variable domain: GAGVSQSPRYKVTKRGQDVALRCDPISGHVSLYWYRQALGQGPEFLTYFNYEAQQDKSGLPNDRFSAERPEGSISTLTIQRTEQRDSAMYRCASSSVRGRSREQYFGPGTRLTVT.

V gene TRBV19 combines with J gene TRBJ2-1; 8 bases line up with TRBD2. In germline, CDR1 is LNHDA, CDR2 SQIVND (reference sequence). V shed 9 bases and J 2 bases; nucleotides not matched to a gene: 9. The CDR3 sequence is 15 residues long. In nucleotides, the CDR3 is TGTGCCAGCATCCCGGGCGGGGGGACCTACAATGAGCAGTTCTTC. Translated: CASIPGGGTYNEQFF.

The chain combines TRBV20-1 with TRBJ1-1; D call uncertain. CDR1 and CDR2 from the germline V gene are DFQATT and SNEGSKA (reference sequence). There are 10 residues in the CDR3. Trimming left V 3 bases short and J 5 bases short, with 4 bases between. CDR3: CSASNTEAFF. The DNA for the CDR3 is TGCAGTGCTAGTAATACTGAAGCTTTCTTT.

The chain recombines TRBV29-1 with TRBJ1-4; D gene uncertain. V lost 1 base, J lost 12 bases, and 12 bases lay in between. From germline, CDR1 is SQVTM and CDR2 ANQGSEA. The CDR3 sequence is 12 residues long. This CDR3 is CSVEAEGRELFF. The CDR3 region has the DNA TGCAGCGTTGAAGCGGAAGGGAGAGAACTGTTTTTT.

The chain recombines TRBV5-1 with TRBJ1-4, with D possibly TRBD1 on 5 matching bases. V was pared by 0 bases and J by 8 bases, with 8 bases between. This CDR3 has 13 amino acids. Germline V gene sequence: CDR1 SGHRS, CDR2 YFSETQ. The CDR3 region has the DNA TGCGCCAGCAGCTTGGAAGGGGCCGAAAAACTGTTTTTT. This sequence encodes CASSLEGAEKLFF. Complete variable domain (other parts from reference TRBV5-1 and TRBJ1-4): KAGVTQTPRYLIKTRGQQVTLSCSPISGHRSVSWYQQTPGQGLQFLFEYFSETQRNKGNFPGRFSGRQFSNSRSEMNVSTLELGDSALYLCASSLEGAEKLFFGSGTQLSVL.

Only a few counts were recorded for this clone. The gene calls are TRBV28 and TRBJ1-2; no clear D gene. The CDR3 loop spans 13 amino acids. V lost 5 bases to trimming and J lost 2 bases, with 9 bases between them. Germline V gene data show CDR1 as MDHEN and CDR2 as SYDVKM. The CDR3 nucleotides are TGTGCCAGCAGTGAAGGATTCAACTATGGCTACACCTTC. Protein: CASSEGFNYGYTF.

The chain uses TRBV7-9 and TRBJ2-1; 7 bases match TRBD2. V gave up 5 bases and J gave up 2 bases; unmatched junction bases: 9. The CDR3 covers 16 residues. Germline CDR1 reads SEHNR; CDR2 reads FQNEAQ (reference sequence). The CDR3, as DNA: TGTGCCAGCAGCGTCTGGGCGGGAGCTGCCTACAATGAGCAGTTCTTC. The encoded protein is CASSVWAGAAYNEQFF.

J is TRBJ2-5 and V is TRBV5-1, with TRBD1 matching 8 bases. Losses at the gene ends were 5 bases for V and 5 bases for J; bases not matched to a gene: 11. CDR1 is SGHRS and CDR2 is YFSETQ in the germline V gene. This CDR3 contains 15 residues. Written as DNA, the CDR3 is TGCGCCAGCAGACCCCAGCCAGGGGGCTTGGAGACCCAGTACTTC. Amino acids: CASRPQPGGLETQYF.

This chain connects TRBV9 to TRBJ2-5, with D perhaps TRBD2 (5 bases). V lost 0 bases and J lost 1, with 19 bases in between. The germline gives CDR1 SGDLS, CDR2 YYNGEE. The CDR3 spans 18 residues. CDR3 in DNA: TGTGCCAGCAGCGTAGAATTATTGTCTAGCCCAGCCCAAGAGACCCAGTACTTC. It is translated as CASSVELLSSPAQETQYF.